This T cell receptor (beta chain) was retrieved from a study of cytomegalovirus exposure and HLA in healthy donors. This PCR relied on a set of 60 Vbeta primers and 13 Jbeta primers. Measured with immunoSEQ multiplex PCR; TCRdb has only the in-frame clones, and not every one. The sample has about 110,000 clones, roughly 70% seen once. The germline V gene encodes CDR1 KGHSH and CDR2 LQKENI. The V end lost 6 bases, the J end lost 0 bases, and 8 bases lay between the germline ends. The CDR3 spans 13 residues. Notes on the study in general: Common viral pathogens were later found to be apparently linked to several of the most significant clusters. Excluded: some indistinguishable V segments such as TRBV6-2 and TRBV6-3.

A remark on this clone: The antigen remains undetermined.

The chain combines TRBV18 with TRBJ1-1, with unresolved D. The receptor was isolated from a woman aged 40 to 50 in good health and CMV-seropositive. The sequencing sample was made of PBMCs. The CDR3 region is CASSTEMNTEAFF. The CDR3 nucleotides are TGTGCCAGCTCTACAGAGATGAACACTGAAGCTTTCTTT.